This T cell receptor beta chain was sequenced during a study of Ad26.COV2.S vaccination and SARS-CoV-2 variants. About the research overall: The vaccine Ad26.COV2.S was put into the muscle once, or twice with 56 days between. Broader study findings: Vaccinated individuals (as opposed to placebo recipients) had higher spike-specific TCR breadth.

Comment on this clone: Its antigen is still unknown.

Treatment noted: approximately 18 received Ad26.COV2.S at low or high dose, single or two shots; about 5 received placebo; per-sample allocation not given. Sampling occurred on day 63 after the first vaccine or placebo injection. Ad26.COV2.S expressed prefusion-stabilized spike from the original Wuhan strain. Some clones are missing from TCRdb's copy, which holds only in-frame ones; the method was immunoSEQ multiplex PCR. The sample contains approximately 420,000 clones, approximately 90% of which appear only once. The CDR3 covers 13 residues. The junction had 2 bases not matched to a gene; V was cut back by 6 bases and J by 1 base. Germline V gene lookup returns CDR1 LNHDA and CDR2 SQIVND (reference sequence).

Sequenced material: peripheral blood, taken in a trial of Ad26.COV2.S vaccine versus placebo. The chain is built from TRBV19 and TRBJ2-5; 7 bases are a match to TRBD1. This TCR came from a person aged 18 to 65 who received the Ad26.COV2.S COVID-19 vaccine or a placebo. This CDR3 reads CASSGQVQETQYF. CDR3 bases: TGTGCCAGTAGCGGACAGGTCCAAGAGACCCAGTACTTC.